The entry that follows covers one T cell receptor beta chain sequence. The data were taken from a study of technical replicates of blood from a handful of donors. Measured with immunoSEQ multiplex PCR; TCRdb has only the in-frame clones, and not every one. The table lists around 80,000 clones, roughly 96% of them singletons. CDR1 is SGHTA and CDR2 is FQGTGA in the germline V gene. CDR3 length equals 13 residues. With 2 bases removed from V and 7 bases from J, the gap between germline ends came to 11 bases. V usage is TRBV7-3 and J usage is TRBJ1-1; TRBD1 is a possible D gene (5 bases). What was sequenced was T cells isolated from PBMCs. The receptor was isolated from a human donor in good health. CDR3 loop: CASSLGVGGEAFF. The CDR3 coding sequence is TGTGCCAGCAGCTTAGGCGTCGGGGGTGAAGCTTTCTTT.